This T cell receptor beta chain derives from a study of blood T cell repertoires in COVID-19. As for the study in general: Sites in the United States, Italy and Spain provided acute and convalescent COVID-19 samples.

CDR1 is SNHLY, CDR2 FYNNEI, per germline. This CDR3 comprises 14 residues. Losses at the gene ends were 4 bases for V and 4 bases for J; bases not matched to a gene: 5. This table comes from immunoSEQ multiplex PCR, and its TCRdb copy is limited to in-frame clones, with some not included. The repertoire holds about 240,000 clones, with 82% as singletons. This receptor was obtained from a woman aged 55-75 years with active or convalescent COVID-19. The chain links TRBV2 to TRBJ2-7; 9 positions agree with TRBD1. Sequenced material: peripheral blood. CDR3 bases: TGTGCCAGCAGTGGGGCGGGACAGGGATACGAGCAGTACTTC. Translating gives CASSGAGQGYEQYF.